A selection of T cell receptor beta chains follows, all from one sample in a study of shared clonotypes between healthy human individuals. The protocol was immunoSEQ multiplex PCR, while the TCRdb copy is restricted to in-frame clones and leaves out a portion. The data hold about 2.1 million clones, with just under 95% observed a single time. The sequenced sample was naive CD8+ T cells from PBMCs. These receptor sequences come from a man younger than 35 in good health. Some clones in this sample may be carry-over from other donors' samples. Both conserved end residues are part of each CDR3.

J: TRBJ2-3
V: TRBV7-6
CDR3: CASSPQVGADTQYF

J: TRBJ1-4
V: TRBV4-1
CDR3: CASSQVLNEKLFF

J: TRBJ2-1
V: TRBV9
CDR3: CASSSQGLAGGDEQFF

J: TRBJ2-2
V: TRBV19
CDR3: CASSTRREKDTGELFF

J: TRBJ2-1
V: TRBV19
CDR3: CASSWAHYNEQFF

J: TRBJ2-5
V: TRBV7-8
CDR3: CASSKGVLQETQYF

J: TRBJ2-3
V: TRBV28
CDR3: CASSGLRGEVWGTQYF

J: TRBJ1-1
V: TRBV7-9
CDR3: CASSLVGTTEAFF

J: TRBJ2-2
V: TRBV27
CDR3: CASSTGTGELFF

J: TRBJ2-7
V: TRBV27
CDR3: CASSPLGGSPYEQYF

J: TRBJ2-7
V: TRBV5-1
CDR3: CASSGTRTSGREVFEQYF

J: TRBJ2-3
V: TRBV29-1
CDR3: CSVVGGNADTQYF

J: TRBJ1-2
V: TRBV5-1
CDR3: CASSSSQVFYGYTF

J: TRBJ2-6
V: TRBV9
CDR3: CASSDSTGAYSGANVLTF

J: TRBJ1-1
V: TRBV28
CDR3: CASSLIGTGAFF

J: TRBJ2-3
V: TRBV9
CDR3: CASSVVGGGITDTQYF

J: TRBJ2-1
V: TRBV7-8
CDR3: CASSLVMGLYNEQFF

J: TRBJ2-1
V: TRBV14
CDR3: CASSQDRGEEQFF

J: TRBJ2-7
V: TRBV7-2
CDR3: CASSFGTRGEQYF

J: TRBJ2-7
V: TRBV9
CDR3: CASSAGAAGSSYEQYF

J: TRBJ1-2
V: TRBV29-1
CDR3: CSVMKGLGYTF

J: TRBJ1-2
V: TRBV11-2
CDR3: CASSSRQVKGLSYGYTF

J: TRBJ2-3
V: TRBV5-6
CDR3: CASGDTDTQYF

J: TRBJ2-1
V: TRBV10-3
CDR3: CAISESTPEGWYNEQFF

J: TRBJ2-3
V: TRBV7-9
CDR3: CASSLVGGSTDTQYF

J: TRBJ2-1
V: TRBV27
CDR3: CASSLDRISYNEQFF

J: TRBJ2-1
V: TRBV27
CDR3: CASSETGFSYNEQFF

J: TRBJ2-2
V: TRBV29-1
CDR3: CSARMNTGELFF

J: TRBJ2-1
V: TRBV11-2
CDR3: CASSFDVSSYNEQFF

J: TRBJ2-6
V: TRBV5-1
CDR3: CASSLFSSGANVLTF

J: TRBJ1-2
V: TRBV27
CDR3: CASRPIPGFNYGYTF

J: TRBJ2-3
V: TRBV7-9
CDR3: CASSLHYSGSTDTQYF

J: TRBJ2-1
V: TRBV11-1
CDR3: CASSIRTSEWSYNEQFF

J: TRBJ2-5
V: TRBV7-8
CDR3: CASSLERSRMETQYF

J: TRBJ1-4
V: TRBV4-1
CDR3: CASSPDYRDSEKLFF

J: TRBJ2-1
V: TRBV2
CDR3: CASSFTSGIYNEQFF

J: TRBJ1-1
V: TRBV13
CDR3: CASSSGLRREAFF

J: TRBJ2-5
V: TRBV7-6
CDR3: CASSLAAGLETQYF

J: TRBJ2-6
V: TRBV4-1
CDR3: CASSLDRGRGANVLTF

J: TRBJ1-2
V: TRBV30
CDR3: CAWDGYTF

J: TRBJ1-2
V: TRBV7-8
CDR3: CASSLGSSGIHIYGYTF

J: TRBJ2-5
V: TRBV9
CDR3: CASSAWTSRETQYF

J: TRBJ1-2
V: TRBV25-1
CDR3: CASMSSGGASDYGYTF

J: TRBJ1-1
V: TRBV19
CDR3: CASSIDGIGQEMFTEAFF

J: TRBJ2-3
V: TRBV5-6
CDR3: CASSQGVTSTDTQYF

J: NA
V: TRBV25-1
CDR3: CASVPGTGYPYEQYF

J: TRBJ1-1
V: TRBV27
CDR3: CASSNTGLSTEAFF

J: TRBJ1-1
V: TRBV2
CDR3: CASRHSENTEAFF

J: TRBJ1-6
V: TRBV30
CDR3: CAWSVLWTANNSPLHF

J: TRBJ1-3
V: TRBV28
CDR3: CASSLPGTTGNTIYF

J: TRBJ2-3
V: TRBV7-9
CDR3: CASSLVPTDTQYF

J: TRBJ2-3
V: TRBV4-2
CDR3: CASSLAGGTDTQYF

J: TRBJ2-1
V: TRBV9
CDR3: CASSVRGTSGNEQFF

J: TRBJ1-3
V: TRBV10-3
CDR3: CAIQGQAQTPLGNTIYF

J: TRBJ2-6
V: TRBV27
CDR3: CASSTFGFVGANVLTF

J: TRBJ2-7
V: TRBV7-2
CDR3: CASSFKQGYSYEQYF

J: TRBJ2-5
V: TRBV27
CDR3: CASSPRLAGRETQYF